This is a list of T cell receptor beta chains from one sample in a study of cytomegalovirus exposure and HLA in healthy donors. Assay used: immunoSEQ multiplex PCR; TCRdb lists only in-frame clones, some missing. Of roughly 120,000 clones listed, 79% are singletons. Input material: PBMCs. These receptors were taken from a man between 18 and 35 years old in good health and CMV-seronegative. CDR3s include the opening cysteine and the closing phenylalanine or tryptophan. A D gene is named only where the DNA matches it firmly. Clone size is not always given. Where it is, it says once, few, many or a class for expanded clones.

v_gene	d_gene	abundance	j_gene	CDR3aa	CDR3nt
TRBV5-1	TRBD1	NA	TRBJ2-2	CASSRDRGRAGELFF	TGCGCCAGCAGCCGGGACAGGGGGCGCGCCGGGGAGCTGTTTTTT
TRBV4-1	NA	NA	TRBJ1-2	CASSQEQGGGLGYTF	TGCGCCAGCAGCCAAGAGCAGGGAGGGGGGCTTGGCTACACCTTC
TRBV18	NA	once	TRBJ1-2	CASSPNDQDPGYGYTF	TGTGCCAGCTCACCAAACGACCAAGACCCAGGGTATGGCTACACCTTC
TRBV5-1	TRBD2	NA	TRBJ2-2	CASSPSWGGAGELFF	TGCGCCAGCAGCCCGAGTTGGGGGGGTGCCGGGGAGCTGTTTTTT
TRBV6-5	TRBD2	NA	TRBJ2-3	CASRTSGNTDTQYF	TGTGCCAGCAGGACTAGCGGGAACACAGATACGCAGTATTTT
TRBV7-2	NA	NA	TRBJ1-5	CASSFSRNQPQHF	TGTGCCAGCAGCTTTAGCCGGAATCAGCCCCAGCATTTT
TRBV2	NA	NA	TRBJ2-7	CASMAESSYEQYF	TGTGCCAGCATGGCGGAAAGCTCCTACGAGCAGTACTTC
TRBV29-1	TRBD2	NA	TRBJ2-5	CSVGNRLAGRETQYF	TGCAGCGTTGGCAATCGACTAGCGGGACGGGAGACCCAGTACTTC
TRBV21-1	NA	NA	TRBJ2-2	CASSRTGPANTGELFF	TGTGCCAGCAGCAGAACAGGCCCCGCGAACACCGGGGAGCTGTTTTTT
TRBV25-1	NA	NA	TRBJ1-4	CASSDPYRSTNEELFF	TGTGCCAGCAGTGACCCATACAGGTCCACTAATGAAGAACTGTTTTTT
TRBV9	NA	NA	TRBJ2-7	CASSVALGNYYEQYF	TGTGCCAGCAGCGTAGCTCTAGGAAACTACTACGAGCAGTACTTC
TRBV18	NA	NA	TRBJ2-7	CASSPGQWYEQYF	TGTGCCAGCTCACCCGGACAGTGGTACGAGCAGTACTTC
TRBV6-5	TRBD1	NA	TRBJ2-1	CASSRTGGYNEQFF	TGTGCCAGCAGCAGGACAGGGGGCTACAATGAGCAGTTCTTC
TRBV7-3	TRBD2	once	TRBJ2-1	CASSESRTSAYNEQFF	TGTGCCAGCAGCGAATCAAGGACTAGCGCCTACAATGAGCAGTTCTTC
TRBV2	NA	few	TRBJ1-6	CASRTDGGVTSPLHF	TGTGCCAGCAGGACGGACGGCGGGGTTACTTCACCCCTCCACTTT
TRBV7-9	NA	NA	TRBJ1-1	CASSSPWRSYTEAFF	TGTGCCAGCAGCTCACCATGGAGGTCCTACACTGAAGCTTTCTTT
TRBV6-9	TRBD2	NA	TRBJ2-1	CASSYSNGTSAGDNEQFF	TGTGCCAGCAGTTATTCGAATGGGACTAGCGCGGGGGACAATGAGCAGTTCTTC
TRBV7-8	TRBD1	NA	TRBJ2-1	CASSGTGGNEQFF	TGTGCCAGCAGCGGGACAGGGGGGAATGAGCAGTTCTTC
TRBV18	TRBD2	NA	TRBJ2-1	CASSPGLMRLSGTYNEQFF	TGTGCCAGCTCACCTGGTCTAATGAGACTTAGCGGGACCTACAATGAGCAGTTCTTC
TRBV30	TRBD1	NA	TRBJ1-5	CAWSPGQWPSNQPQHF	TGTGCCTGGAGTCCGGGACAGTGGCCTAGCAATCAGCCCCAGCATTTT
TRBV6-1	TRBD1	once	TRBJ1-2	CASSGDRGYGYTF	TGTGCCAGCAGTGGGGACAGAGGGTATGGCTACACCTTC
TRBV19	NA	NA	TRBJ2-1	CASRQTVPTHNEQFF	TGTGCCAGTAGACAGACAGTTCCCACCCACAATGAGCAGTTCTTC
TRBV7-3	NA	once	TRBJ1-2	CASSQFSGDYGYTF	TGTGCCAGCAGTCAATTCTCAGGGGACTATGGCTACACCTTC
TRBV6-1	TRBD2	NA	TRBJ2-1	CASSDSSGSYNEQFF	TGTGCCAGCAGTGACTCTAGCGGCTCCTACAATGAGCAGTTCTTC
TRBV4-1	NA	NA	TRBJ1-2	CASSQDSWDTYGYTF	TGCGCCAGCAGCCAAGATAGTTGGGACACCTATGGCTACACCTTC
TRBV9	NA	NA	TRBJ2-1	CASSGEVGVLGAEQFF	TGTGCCAGCAGCGGAGAAGTGGGTGTCCTGGGGGCTGAGCAGTTCTTC
TRBV27	TRBD2	NA	TRBJ2-3	CASLGLAEVGTLTDTQYF	TGTGCCAGTTTAGGACTAGCGGAGGTCGGTACTCTCACAGATACGCAGTATTTT
TRBV6-6	NA	NA	TRBJ2-3	CASSKNTGPRGDTQYF	TGTGCCAGCAGTAAGAATACCGGGCCAAGGGGTGATACGCAGTATTTT
TRBV6-5	TRBD1	NA	TRBJ1-5	CASSQTGSNQPQHF	TGTGCCAGCAGTCAGACAGGGTCGAATCAGCCCCAGCATTTT
TRBV18	TRBD1	NA	TRBJ1-1	CASSPPGRGGNTEAFF	TGTGCCAGCTCACCACCGGGTCGAGGGGGCAACACTGAAGCTTTCTTT
TRBV4-1	NA	NA	TRBJ2-1	CASSQTVYNEQFF	TGCGCCAGCAGCCAGACAGTTTACAATGAGCAGTTCTTC
TRBV28	TRBD1	NA	TRBJ1-3	CASSTQTTGGLIHSGNTIYF	TGTGCCAGCAGTACTCAAACGACAGGGGGGTTGATTCACTCTGGAAACACCATATATTTT
TRBV5-5	TRBD1	NA	TRBJ1-2	CASSVQNPTGTGNYGYTF	TGTGCCAGCAGCGTCCAGAACCCGACCGGGACAGGAAACTATGGCTACACCTTC
TRBV28	TRBD1	NA	TRBJ1-4	CASSHTGGGEKLFF	TGTGCCAGCAGCCATACAGGGGGCGGTGAAAAACTGTTTTTT
TRBV30	NA	NA	TRBJ2-1	CAWTRDGTAYNEQFF	TGTGCCTGGACGCGGGACGGGACAGCCTACAATGAGCAGTTCTTC
TRBV18	NA	NA	TRBJ1-4	CASSPRSSNEKLFF	TGTGCCAGCTCACCCAGATCGTCTAATGAAAAACTGTTTTTT
TRBV27	TRBD2	NA	TRBJ2-1	CASSSSGTSRNPFF	TGTGCCAGCAGTTCATCAGGGACTAGTCGGAATCCGTTCTTC
TRBV28	NA	NA	TRBJ2-4	CASSFLGELSKNIQYF	TGTGCCAGCAGTTTTCTTGGAGAACTATCCAAAAACATTCAGTACTTC
TRBV5-1	TRBD2	NA	TRBJ2-5	CASSGLAGVQETQYF	TGCGCCAGCAGCGGACTAGCGGGAGTCCAAGAGACCCAGTACTTC
TRBV18	NA	NA	TRBJ2-5	CASSPPGVQETQYF	TGTGCCAGCTCACCACCAGGGGTCCAGGAGACCCAGTACTTC
TRBV18	TRBD2	NA	TRBJ2-1	CANSVGSGAPPINEQFF	TGTGCCAACTCAGTAGGGAGCGGGGCCCCCCCCATCAATGAGCAGTTCTTC
TRBV18	NA	few	TRBJ1-5	CASTQGGLGGSNQPQHF	TGTGCCAGCACACAGGGTGGGCTAGGGGGAAGCAATCAGCCCCAGCATTTT
TRBV5-6	NA	NA	TRBJ1-6	CASSLWWAQGGSPLHF	TGTGCCAGCAGCTTGTGGTGGGCCCAGGGCGGCTCACCCCTCCACTTT
TRBV11-2	NA	NA	TRBJ1-2	CASSPNGGGSGGYTF	TGTGCCAGCAGCCCGAACGGCGGGGGCTCAGGTGGCTACACCTTC
TRBV7-8	NA	NA	TRBJ1-5	CASSLGRSNQPQHF	TGTGCCAGCAGCTTAGGTCGGAGCAATCAGCCCCAGCATTTT